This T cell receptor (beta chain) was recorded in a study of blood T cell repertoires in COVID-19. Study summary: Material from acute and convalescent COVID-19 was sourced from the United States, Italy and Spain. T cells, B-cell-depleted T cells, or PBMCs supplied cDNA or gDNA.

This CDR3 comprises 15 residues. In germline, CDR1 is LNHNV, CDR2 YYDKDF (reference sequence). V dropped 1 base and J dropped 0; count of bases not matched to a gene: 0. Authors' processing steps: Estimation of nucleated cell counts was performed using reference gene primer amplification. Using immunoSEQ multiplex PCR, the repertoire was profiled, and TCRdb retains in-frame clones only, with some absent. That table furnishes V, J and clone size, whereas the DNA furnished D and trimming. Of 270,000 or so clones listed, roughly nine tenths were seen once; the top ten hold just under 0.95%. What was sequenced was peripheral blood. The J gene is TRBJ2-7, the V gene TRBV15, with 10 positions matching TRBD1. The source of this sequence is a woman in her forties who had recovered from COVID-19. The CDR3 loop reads CATSRGQGASYEQYF. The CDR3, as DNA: TGTGCCACCAGCAGAGGACAGGGGGCCTCCTACGAGCAGTACTTC.